These T cell receptor beta chains were read from a single sample in a study of graft-versus-host responses after intestinal transplantation. These receptors have no identified antigens. Method: immunoSEQ multiplex PCR; TCRdb's copy keeps in-frame clones and lacks some. The data contain roughly 77,000 clones, around 90% of them seen just once; the ten biggest clones take up around 2.7%. The source material was unstimulated CD8+ T cells sorted from spleen or lymph node cells, sampled before intestinal transplant. Receptors originate from a human donor who received an intestinal transplant. CDR3s include the opening cysteine and the closing phenylalanine or tryptophan. D genes are given only for firm matches. Part of the rows lack a size; the others show once, few, many or a class for expanded clones.

v_gene	j_gene	abundance	d_gene	CDR3aa	CDR3nt
TRBV25-1	TRBJ2-2	.	.	CASSESLAAGELFF	TGTGCCAGCAGTGAAAGCTTGGCGGCCGGGGAGCTGTTTTTT
TRBV19	TRBJ1-1	.	TRBD1	CASSIGQGRGEAFF	TGTGCCAGTAGTATAGGACAGGGGAGAGGTGAAGCTTTCTTT
TRBV5-1	TRBJ2-7	.	TRBD1	CASSLAPQGAVYEQYF	TGCGCCAGCAGCTTGGCCCCACAGGGGGCCGTCTACGAGCAGTACTTC
TRBV9	TRBJ2-1	.	.	CASSVGGGAHYYNEQFF	TGTGCCAGCAGCGTAGGGGGGGGCGCCCATTACTACAATGAGCAGTTCTTC
TRBV4-1	TRBJ1-1	.	TRBD1	CASSHSGQVEAFF	TGCGCCAGCAGCCACTCAGGACAGGTTGAAGCTTTCTTT
TRBV11-2	TRBJ1-5	once	.	CASSSSHQPQHF	TGTGCCAGCAGCTCCTCTCATCAGCCCCAGCATTTT
TRBV7-6	TRBJ1-6	.	.	CASSLAANSPLHF	TGTGCCAGCAGCTTGGCCGCTAATTCACCCCTCCACTTT
TRBV11-2	TRBJ2-1	.	TRBD2	CASSFDSGTSAVQFF	TGTGCCAGCAGCTTTGACTCCGGGACTAGCGCCGTACAGTTCTTC
TRBV27	TRBJ1-1	.	.	CASSLSGTEAFF	TGTGCCAGCAGTTTATCCGGGACTGAAGCTTTCTTT
TRBV28	TRBJ2-5	.	TRBD2	CASRGSGREEETQYF	TGTGCCAGCAGGGGAAGCGGGAGGGAAGAAGAGACCCAGTACTTC
TRBV7-3	TRBJ2-7	once	.	CASSYGDGSYEQYF	TGTGCCAGCAGCTACGGAGACGGATCCTACGAGCAGTACTTC
TRBV4-1	TRBJ2-7	.	.	CASSQGGRGYEQYF	TGCGCCAGCAGCCAAGGAGGCAGGGGCTACGAGCAGTACTTC
TRBV5-5	TRBJ1-2	.	.	CASSSGGRGYGYTF	TGTGCCAGCAGCTCTGGGGGCCGGGGCTATGGCTACACCTTC
TRBV4-2	TRBJ2-1	.	.	CASSQDPPSSYNEQFF	TGTGCCAGCAGCCAAGACCCCCCGAGCTCCTACAATGAGCAGTTCTTC
TRBV28	TRBJ2-7	.	.	CASSLGTGYEQYF	TGTGCCAGCAGTTTGGGGACTGGGTACGAGCAGTACTTC
TRBV7-7	TRBJ2-5	.	.	CASSLANKAGKYHNPETQYF	TGTGCTAGCAGCTTAGCGAACAAGGCAGGGAAGTACCACAACCCGGAGACCCAGTACTTC
TRBV4-1	TRBJ2-5	.	.	CASSQEGRGETQYF	TGCGCCAGCAGCCAAGAAGGACGGGGTGAGACCCAGTACTTC
TRBV18	TRBJ2-2	.	TRBD2	CASSPGGSSGGELFF	TGTGCCAGCTCACCGGGCGGGAGTAGCGGCGGGGAGCTGTTTTTT
TRBV9	TRBJ2-1	.	TRBD1	CASSFGDRVFNEQFF	TGTGCCAGCAGCTTCGGGGACAGGGTCTTCAATGAGCAGTTCTTC
TRBV9	TRBJ1-2	.	TRBD1	CASSGGSDRGYYGYTF	TGTGCCAGCAGCGGCGGATCGGACAGGGGATACTATGGCTACACCTTC
TRBV28	TRBJ2-7	.	.	CASSPPGRTISYEQYF	TGTGCCAGCAGTCCCCCAGGCAGAACGATATCCTACGAGCAGTACTTC
TRBV7-6	TRBJ2-7	.	.	CASSLLGGSYEQYF	TGTGCCAGCAGCTTACTTGGCGGATCCTACGAGCAGTACTTC
TRBV4-1	TRBJ2-2	.	.	CASSPLDRANTGELFF	TGCGCCAGCAGCCCCCTGGACAGAGCTAACACCGGGGAGCTGTTTTTT
TRBV28	TRBJ2-5	.	TRBD1	CASSFSGTELHQETQYF	TGTGCCAGCAGTTTCTCCGGGACAGAGCTGCACCAAGAGACCCAGTACTTC
TRBV7-9	TRBJ2-1	.	.	CASSVDSHNEQFF	TGTGCCAGCAGCGTGGACTCCCACAATGAGCAGTTCTTC
TRBV5-1	TRBJ2-7	.	TRBD1	CASSSRTGGYEQYF	TGCGCCAGCAGCTCCCGGACAGGGGGCTACGAGCAGTACTTC
TRBV21-1	TRBJ1-5	.	.	CASSVRLTRDRGYRYQPQHF	TGTGCCAGCAGCGTTCGCTTGACTAGGGACAGGGGTTACCGTTATCAGCCCCAGCATTTT
TRBV2	TRBJ2-3	.	TRBD1	CASSAPGQGVDTQYF	TGTGCCAGCAGTGCCCCGGGACAGGGGGTTGATACGCAGTATTTT
TRBV27	TRBJ1-1	.	TRBD1	CASSSGQGTEAFF	TGTGCCAGCAGTTCAGGACAGGGAACTGAAGCTTTCTTT
TRBV4-2	TRBJ1-6	.	.	CASSQAGEGGLNSPLHF	TGTGCCAGCAGCCAAGCAGGTGAGGGCGGCCTAAATTCACCCCTCCACTTT
TRBV6-4	TRBJ2-1	.	TRBD2	CASSSLAGSSYNEQFF	TGTGCCAGCAGTTCCCTAGCGGGGAGCTCCTACAATGAGCAGTTCTTC
TRBV7-9	TRBJ1-5	.	TRBD1	CASSLGQAGNQPQHF	TGTGCCAGCAGCTTGGGACAGGCCGGCAATCAGCCCCAGCATTTT
TRBV11-2	TRBJ2-1	.	TRBD2	CASSSPRTSGRAGNEQFF	TGTGCCAGCAGCTCCCCAAGGACTAGCGGGAGGGCGGGGAATGAGCAGTTCTTC
TRBV5-6	TRBJ2-7	.	.	CASSYRDKTYEQYF	TGTGCCAGCAGCTACCGGGACAAGACCTACGAGCAGTACTTC
TRBV28	TRBJ2-1	.	.	CASKSRTYLYNEQFF	TGTGCCAGCAAGTCCCGCACCTACCTCTACAATGAGCAGTTCTTC
TRBV5-1	TRBJ2-1	.	.	CASSLGRGDLNEQFF	TGCGCCAGCAGCTTGGGACGAGGAGACTTGAATGAGCAGTTCTTC
TRBV10-2	TRBJ2-7	.	.	CASSERSRGYEQYF	TGCGCCAGCAGTGAAAGGTCCAGGGGCTACGAGCAGTACTTC
TRBV28	TRBJ1-3	.	.	CASRPGTTGNTIYF	TGTGCCAGCAGGCCCGGGACTACTGGAAACACCATATATTTT
TRBV13	TRBJ1-4	.	TRBD1	CASSHRDRPNEKLFF	TGTGCCAGCAGCCACCGGGACAGACCTAATGAAAAACTGTTTTTT
TRBV5-4	TRBJ2-7	.	TRBD1	CASSSTGVDEQYF	TGTGCCAGCAGCTCTACAGGGGTAGACGAGCAGTACTTC
TRBV29-1	TRBJ2-5	.	.	CSVGDFEETQYF	TGCAGCGTTGGGGACTTCGAAGAGACCCAGTACTTC
TRBV15	TRBJ2-7	.	TRBD2	CATSGFGTSGSSSYEQYF	TGTGCCACCAGCGGCTTTGGGACTAGCGGGTCCAGCTCCTACGAGCAGTACTTC
TRBV7-9	TRBJ2-7	.	TRBD2	CASSFSGLAASYEQYF	TGTGCCAGCAGCTTCTCGGGACTAGCGGCCTCCTACGAGCAGTACTTC
TRBV28	TRBJ2-7	.	TRBD2	CASRTTKYRTSGIYEQYF	TGTGCCAGCAGAACCACTAAGTACCGAACTAGCGGAATATACGAGCAGTACTTC
TRBV19	TRBJ2-1	.	TRBD1	CASSFRTGANEQFF	TGTGCCAGTAGTTTCAGGACAGGGGCCAATGAGCAGTTCTTC
TRBV11-2	TRBJ2-7	.	TRBD1	CATFIRTGNYEQYF	TGTGCCACCTTCATACGGACAGGCAACTACGAGCAGTACTTC
TRBV28	TRBJ2-7	.	TRBD1	CASSFQIGTAYEQYF	TGTGCCAGCAGTTTCCAAATTGGGACAGCTTACGAGCAGTACTTC
TRBV27	TRBJ1-2	.	.	CARAFRGDYGYTF	TGTGCCAGGGCCTTTAGGGGCGACTATGGCTACACCTTC